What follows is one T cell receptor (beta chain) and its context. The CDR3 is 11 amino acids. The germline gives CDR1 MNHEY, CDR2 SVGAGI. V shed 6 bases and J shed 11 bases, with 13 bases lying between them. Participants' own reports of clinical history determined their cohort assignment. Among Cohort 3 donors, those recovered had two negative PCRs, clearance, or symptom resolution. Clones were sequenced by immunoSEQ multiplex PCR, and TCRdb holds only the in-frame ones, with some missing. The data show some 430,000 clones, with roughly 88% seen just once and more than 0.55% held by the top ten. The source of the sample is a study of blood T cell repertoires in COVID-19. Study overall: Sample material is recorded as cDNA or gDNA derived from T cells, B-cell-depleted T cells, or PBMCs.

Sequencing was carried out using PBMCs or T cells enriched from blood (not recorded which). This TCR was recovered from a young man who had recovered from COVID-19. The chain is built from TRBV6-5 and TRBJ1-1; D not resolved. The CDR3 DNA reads TGTGCCAGCAGCCGTCAGTTGTGGGCTTTCTTT. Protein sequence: CASSRQLWAFF.